This TCR beta chain comes out of a study of T cell repertoires in cytomegalovirus infection. Study in general: Public TCR beta signatures indicated both CMV infection and matching HLA type.

Each CDR3 protein gets one entry after TCRdb re-called the reads with MiXCR. Among around 210,000 distinct CDR3 sequences listed, 6% to 8% were seen once. V was trimmed by 0 bases and J by 6 bases, leaving 5 bases between them. The CDR3 totals 12 residues. Germline-derived CDR1 and CDR2 are SGHAT and FQNNGV. Sequenced: PBMCs. This clonotype was obtained from a human donor in good health (CMV status not recorded). Some clones in this sample may be carry-over from other donors' samples. The chain employs TRBV11-2 and TRBJ1-2, with D unresolved. The CDR3 loop is CASSLDTHGYTF. In DNA, the CDR3 is TGTGCCAGCAGCTTAGACACCCATGGCTACACCTTC.